The 8 T cell receptor beta chains reported below all come from one sample, sequenced in a study of control samples from healthy donors and cancer patients. Clones were sequenced by immunoSEQ multiplex PCR, and TCRdb holds only the in-frame ones, with some missing. The sample gives around 30,000 clones, 80% to 95% of which show up once; about 1.7% is in the top ten. Sequencing was performed on PBMCs. Source of these receptors: a man in his forties with colorectal cancer.

The chain recombines TRBV7-3 with TRBJ2-5; D ambiguous. Germline CDR1 is SGHTA and CDR2 is FQGTGA. The CDR3 is 13 amino acids. Trimming took 4 bases from V and 5 from J, leaving 11 bases between them. CDR3 in DNA: TGTGCCAGCAGCTCAAGATCGACGGAGACCCAGTACTTC. Protein: CASSSRSTETQYF.

The J gene is TRBJ2-2, the V gene TRBV5-4, with D hard to call. Trimming removed 5 bases at V and 2 bases at J, with 13 bases between. In germline, CDR1 is SGHNT, CDR2 YYREEE (reference sequence). CDR3 size: 15 residues. The CDR3 loop is CASSLPPPNTGELFF. The CDR3 region has the DNA TGTGCCAGCAGTCTACCGCCCCCTAACACCGGGGAGCTGTTTTTT.

The chain carries TRBV3-1 (or the pseudogene TRBV3-2) and TRBJ1-5; perhaps TRBD1 as D (5 bases). Germline assignment: CDR1 LGHDT and CDR2 YNNKEL (reference sequence). V dropped 1 base and J dropped 6 bases, with 10 bases sitting between them. The CDR3 is 14 residues long. CDR3 DNA sequence: TGTGCCAGCAGCCAAGTGGGGGGGGGTCAGCCCCAGCATTTT. Translation gives CASSQVGGGQPQHF.

The chain has TRBV7-2 and TRBJ1-1; 7 bases map to TRBD1. J lost 4 bases, V lost 5 bases, and 10 bases had no gene match. The CDR3 is 15 amino acids. The germline V gene encodes CDR1 SGHTA and CDR2 FQGNSA. CDR3 sequence: CASSPAGGGGTEAFF. CDR3 nucleotide sequence: TGTGCCAGCAGCCCAGCAGGGGGTGGCGGCACTGAAGCTTTCTTT.

This rearrangement joins TRBV7-2 to TRBJ2-2; TRBD2 matches at 14 bases. The trim removed 6 bases at V and 8 bases at J, leaving 11 bases unmatched. Germline CDR1 and CDR2: SGHTA and FQGNSA. The CDR3 is 17 amino acids. In DNA, the CDR3 is TGTGCCAGCAGGCTAGGGACTAGCGGGGGCCCCCAGGGGGAGCTGTTTTTT. It encodes CASRLGTSGGPQGELFF.

This clone came up once. The CDR3 sequence is CASSFSLGPYEQYF. CDR3 in DNA: TGTGCCAGCAGCTTCAGCCTGGGTCCCTACGAGCAGTACTTC. The gene calls are TRBV7-2 and TRBJ2-7; D remains ambiguous. Germline V lookup: CDR1 SGHTA, CDR2 FQGNSA. The CDR3 length is 14 residues. Trimming stripped 3 bases from V and 2 bases from J, with 11 bases between.

The genes are TRBV5-1 and TRBJ1-4; 7 nucleotides line up with TRBD1. The length of the CDR3 is 17 residues. The V segment lost 6 bases and the J segment 0 bases; nucleotides outside the gene matches: 11. CDR1 and CDR2 from the germline V gene are SGHRS and YFSETQ. CDR3 in amino acids: CASTLGRTGATNEKLFF. CDR3 nucleotides: TGCGCCAGCACCCTTGGTAGGACAGGCGCAACTAATGAAAAACTGTTTTTT. Full variable domain (outside the CDR3, taken from reference TRBV5-1 and TRBJ1-4): KAGVTQTPRYLIKTRGQQVTLSCSPISGHRSVSWYQQTPGQGLQFLFEYFSETQRNKGNFPGRFSGRQFSNSRSEMNVSTLELGDSALYLCASTLGRTGATNEKLFFGSGTQLSVL.

This sequence joins TRBV5-6 and TRBJ2-3; D gene ambiguous. V was trimmed by 3 bases and J by 2 bases, leaving 1 base between them. CDR3 length equals 11 residues. The germline V gene encodes CDR1 SGHDT and CDR2 YYEEEE. The chain's CDR3 is CASSSTDTQYF. In DNA, the CDR3 is TGTGCCAGCAGCTCCACAGATACGCAGTATTTT.